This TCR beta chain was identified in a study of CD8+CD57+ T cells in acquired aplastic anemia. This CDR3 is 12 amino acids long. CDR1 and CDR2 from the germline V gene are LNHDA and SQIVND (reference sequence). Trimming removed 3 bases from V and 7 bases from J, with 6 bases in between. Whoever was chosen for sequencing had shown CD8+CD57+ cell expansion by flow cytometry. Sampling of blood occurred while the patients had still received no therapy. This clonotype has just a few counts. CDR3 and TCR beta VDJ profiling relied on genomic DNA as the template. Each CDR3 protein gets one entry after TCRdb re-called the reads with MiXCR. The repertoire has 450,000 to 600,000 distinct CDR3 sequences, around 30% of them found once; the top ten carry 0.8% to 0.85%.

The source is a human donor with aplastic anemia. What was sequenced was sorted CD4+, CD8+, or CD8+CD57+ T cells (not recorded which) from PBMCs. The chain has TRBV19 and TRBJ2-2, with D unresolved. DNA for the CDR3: TGTGCCAGTAGTATCCGAATCGGGGAGCTGTTTTTT. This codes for CASSIRIGELFF. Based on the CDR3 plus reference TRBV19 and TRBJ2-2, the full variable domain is DGGITQSPKYLFRKEGQNVTLSCEQNLNHDAMYWYRQDPGQGLRLIYYSQIVNDFQKGDIAEGYSVSREKKESFPLTVTSAQKNPTAFYLCASSIRIGELFFGEGSRLTVL.